The 10 T cell receptor beta chains given below trace back to one sample, sequenced in a study of T cell clones after liver transplantation. The repertoire was sequenced with immunoSEQ multiplex PCR; TCRdb's copy has only in-frame clones and lacks some. Altogether around 60,000 clones are present, roughly two thirds being singletons, with the ten largest covering around 16%. This sample comprised CD4+ T cells from blood, obtained before liver transplant. The receptor set was obtained from a human donor who received a liver transplant.

V is TRBV6-1 and J is TRBJ2-7; TRBD1 matches at 9 bases. The CDR3 is 16 residues long. With V trimmed by 4 bases and J by 2 bases, 9 bases remained unmatched. Per the germline V gene, CDR1 is MNHNS and CDR2 is SASEGT. The CDR3 DNA is TGTGCCAGCAGTGGGGCGAGGGACAGGGCCACCTACGAGCAGTACTTC. This encodes CASSGARDRATYEQYF.

The genes are TRBV19 and TRBJ1-5; 7 positions agree with TRBD1. V lost 1 base, J lost 3 bases, and 6 bases stayed unmatched. The germline V gene has CDR1 LNHDA and CDR2 SQIVND (reference sequence). This CDR3 region has 16 residues. The CDR3 nucleotides read TGTGCCAGTAGTATAGGGGCAGGGGGGAACAATCAGCCCCAGCATTTT. Residues: CASSIGAGGNNQPQHF.

The J gene is TRBJ1-3, the V gene TRBV18, with unresolved D. The V end was cut by 3 bases, the J end by 0 bases, with 9 bases between. This CDR3 comprises 15 residues. Looked up from germline, CDR1 is KGHSH and CDR2 is LQKENI. DNA of the CDR3: TGTGCCAGCTCACCCTACGGTAGCTCTGGAAACACCATATATTTT. Translation gives CASSPYGSSGNTIYF.

This rearrangement joins TRBV5-1 to TRBJ2-1; 15 nucleotides align to TRBD2. The V gene's germline CDR1 is SGHRS and CDR2 YFSETQ. CDR3 length: 19 residues. V trimming: 1 base; J trimming: 2 bases; junction bases outside the gene matches: 7. The CDR3 DNA reads TGCGCCAGCAGCTTGCCCCGGACTAGCGGGGGGGGCCCCTACAATGAGCAGTTCTTC. Translation: CASSLPRTSGGGPYNEQFF. The full variable domain, completed using reference TRBV5-1 and TRBJ2-1, is KAGVTQTPRYLIKTRGQQVTLSCSPISGHRSVSWYQQTPGQGLQFLFEYFSETQRNKGNFPGRFSGRQFSNSRSEMNVSTLELGDSALYLCASSLPRTSGGGPYNEQFFGPGTRLTVL.

This clone was seen a few times. The chain joins TRBV4-2 to TRBJ2-7; 9 bases line up with TRBD2. The V and J ends lost 1 base and 4 bases, in that order; junction bases with no gene match: 8. Germline V gene data show CDR1 as LGHNA and CDR2 as YNFKEQ. The CDR3 is 16 residues long. CDR3 nucleotides: TGTGCCAGCAGCCAAGTTGGGCGGGGGGGATTGTACGAGCAGTACTTC. Translating gives CASSQVGRGGLYEQYF.

The V gene is TRBV19, the J gene TRBJ2-5, with D possibly TRBD1 on 5 matching bases. The CDR3 contains 14 residues. Trimming removed 7 bases from V and 1 base from J, with 13 bases in between. The germline gives CDR1 LNHDA, CDR2 SQIVND (reference sequence). CDR3 loop: CASTVGDSQETQYF. In DNA, the CDR3 is TGTGCCAGTACAGTTGGAGACAGCCAAGAGACCCAGTACTTC.

The gene calls are TRBV11-2 and TRBJ1-2; D is uncertain. Germline-derived CDR1 and CDR2 are SGHAT and FQNNGV. V was pared by 4 bases and J by 0 bases, with 9 bases between. This CDR3 region has 14 residues. CDR3 coding DNA: TGTGCCAGCAGCTCAGCGGGGTCTAACTATGGCTACACCTTC. This translates into CASSSAGSNYGYTF.

At least ten counts were recorded for this clone. The chain couples TRBV19 to TRBJ1-5; a weak D match, TRBD1 (5 bases). Germline CDR1 LNHDA, CDR2 SQIVND (reference sequence). V lost 7 bases and J lost 0, with 13 bases in between. The CDR3 runs to 15 residues. CDR3 nucleotides: TGTGCCAGTACTCTTGGACATAATAGCAATCAGCCCCAGCATTTT. Amino acids: CASTLGHNSNQPQHF.

In its sample, this clone was seen a few times. The chain carries TRBV11-1 and TRBJ2-5; 8 bases are a match to TRBD1. V shed 3 bases and J 6 bases; nucleotides not matched to a gene: 9. The germline V gene has CDR1 SGHAT and CDR2 FQDESV (reference sequence). There are 15 residues in the CDR3. In DNA form, the CDR3 reads TGTGCCAGCAGCTTGGGGGACAGGCTGGTAAAGACCCAGTACTTC. Residues: CASSLGDRLVKTQYF.

This clone was picked up many times. This sequence joins TRBV6-6 and TRBJ1-1; 8 nucleotides line up with TRBD1. The CDR3 contains 14 residues. V gave up 6 bases and J gave up 1 base; unmatched junction bases: 4. Germline lookup yields CDR1 MNHNY and CDR2 SVGAGI (reference sequence). In nucleotides, the CDR3 is TGTGCCAGCAGGTCAGGGGGCGAGAACACTGAAGCTTTCTTT. Translation gives CASRSGGENTEAFF.